The entry that follows covers one TCR beta chain sequence. Under the authors' procedure: Nucleated cell counts were estimated from reference gene primer amplification. Repertoires were generated with immunoSEQ multiplex PCR, while TCRdb's copy carries only in-frame clones and drops some. D and trimming were read from the DNA, whereas the V and J calls and clone size are those reported in that table. The data show roughly 180,000 clones, around 95% seen once. The source of the sample is a study of blood T cell repertoires in COVID-19. Study-level background: Donors in the United States, Italy and Spain gave samples during acute or convalescent COVID-19. Sample material is recorded as cDNA or gDNA derived from T cells, B-cell-depleted T cells, or PBMCs.

Seattle enrolled patients during active infection and tracked them longitudinally. The CDR3 has 15 amino acids. Germline CDR1 reads SGHRS; CDR2 reads YFSETQ. With 3 bases removed from V and 6 bases from J, the gap between germline ends came to 16 bases. Sequencing used peripheral blood. The gene calls are TRBV5-1 and TRBJ2-1; the D gene is possibly TRBD1 (6 bases). The source of this sequence is a man under 40 with COVID-19, enrolled during active disease. This CDR3 reads CASSSSGVYINEQFF. In DNA, the CDR3 is TGCGCCAGCAGCTCGTCAGGGGTATATATCAATGAGCAGTTCTTC.